This TCR beta chain was documented in a study of OX40 agonist ivuxolimab in advanced cancers. Study-wide results and caveats: Antigen specificity was not determined for the expanded peripheral T cells.

Details on this clone: No antigen is known for it.

CDR1 is SGDLS and CDR2 is YYNGEE in the germline V gene. This CDR3 spans 15 amino acids. J lost 7 bases, V lost 0 bases, and 5 bases had no gene match. Profiling relied on immunoSEQ multiplex PCR, and the TCRdb table lists in-frame clones only, not all of them. Among about 99,000 clones listed, approximately 94% were seen once. The rearrangement uses TRBV9 and TRBJ1-2, with 11 bases identical to TRBD1. Sequenced material: CD4+ or CD8+ T cells sorted from blood, taken in a trial of the OX40 agonist ivuxolimab. The sequence was collected from an adult with an advanced solid tumor such as melanoma, head and neck, liver or kidney cancer. The CDR3 reads CASSVEGTGGGGYTF. CDR3 bases: TGTGCCAGCAGCGTAGAAGGGACAGGGGGTGGTGGCTACACCTTC.